This T cell receptor (beta chain) stems from a study of T cell repertoires in aging, cancer and after chemotherapy (dated by TCRdb to between 2018 and 2021). For the study in its entirety: Donors were distributed across six age groups ranging from 30 or younger to 70 or older, with at least three individuals included per group. Control TCR repertoires from healthy donors were recorded over several months to years, and clear clonal overlap was observed across re-sampling. The full dataset contained 8.5 million to 10 million TCR reads. Peripheral blood TCR beta repertoires from healthy donors and cancer patients were profiled to examine immunoaging and T cell reconstitution after chemotherapy. A cohort of 200 to 250 cancer patients (94 with hematological and roughly 120 with solid cancers) was assembled, and roughly 98 healthy donors were included as a reference group.

Within its sample, this clonotype is large (0.1 to 1%). The target of this receptor is not known. Base-call qualities are not available, and no considerably larger clone is one nucleotide away. The germline V gene (reference sequence) supplies CDR1 LNHDA and CDR2 SQIVND. V and J are trimmed by 9 bases and 9 bases, and the gene matches miss 13 bases of the junction. Spanning cysteine to phenylalanine, the CDR3 consists of 15 amino acids. The DNA shown is the 45-base CDR3, in frame from base 1. Multiplex touch-down PCR with a mixed TRB-A/B primer pool was used to amplify rearranged TRB sequences covering the V, D and J segments. Two consecutive PCR reactions with Phusion HS II polymerase added Illumina adapters and sample indices to the amplicons. After gel purification with the NucleoSpin Gel and PCR Clean-up kit, the amplicons were checked using Qubit and an Agilent 2100 Bioanalyzer. Libraries were sequenced on an Illumina MiSeq using 600-cycle, single-indexed, paired-end runs. The source study handled its data this way. TRB sequences were processed with MiXCR versions 2.12 and 3.0.5. Each unique CDR3 nucleotide sequence counted as one clone, and only productive sequences with at least two reads were retained. Shannon diversity, evenness, clonality (one minus evenness), and alpha-parameterized diversity profiles from alpha 0 to 5 were included as repertoire metrics. The IGoR algorithm was used to calculate generation probabilities for clones in the paired samples taken before and after chemotherapy. TCRdb reran the public reads through fastp at Q25 and MiXCR, keeping productive beta chains. Rows with a matching CDR3 protein are joined into one entry that keeps the most common DNA and genes. The V and J calls reflect TCRdb's pipeline rather than the authors' work. The sample profile shows 1,400 or so distinct CDR3 sequences; approximately 25% of them were found once. The leading ten clones occupy about 11% of the sample.

Overall study outcomes, separate from this receptor: Median generation probability increased over the chemotherapy interval in both cancer cohorts, suggesting repertoire reconstitution through rebound thymic output. Compared with age-matched healthy donors, untreated patients with hematological or solid cancers had significantly lower TCR diversity and higher clonality in blood. According to the authors, the repertoire data do not permit conclusions about immunological memory after chemotherapy. Declining TCR diversity with age in healthy donors was mainly explained by loss of richness; in cancer patients, loss of evenness also contributed.

Genomic DNA extracted from peripheral blood, rather than sorted cells or RNA, was used as the source for amplification of TCR beta rearrangements. The sequencing input was blood. The receptor was isolated from a human donor in good health. The rearranged chain carries TRBV19 and TRBJ2-1; 11 bases in the middle match TRBD1. The DNA reads TGTGCCAGCTCGGACAGGGGGCGGAAAGTTGGTGAGCAGTTCTTC. Its coded protein is CASSDRGRKVGEQFF.